The 11 T cell receptor beta chains given below trace back to one sample, sequenced in a study of T cell changes during pregnancy in multiple sclerosis. Profiling relied on immunoSEQ multiplex PCR, and the TCRdb table lists in-frame clones only, not all of them. The repertoire includes tens of thousands of clones, approximately 96% of them detected once, and 2% to 2.5% sits in the top ten. The sample here was CD8+ T cells from peripheral blood mononuclear cells, taken after pregnancy. The receptors were gathered from a female donor with multiple sclerosis, enrolled in a pregnancy study.

The V and J genes are TRBV30 and TRBJ2-1, with a possible D match to TRBD1 (5 bases). Germline lookup yields CDR1 GTSNPN and CDR2 SVGIG (reference sequence). V was cut by 2 bases and J by 6 bases, with 14 bases left in between. The CDR3 extends over 14 amino acids. DNA for the CDR3: TGTGCCTGGAGTCCCCAGGGTCCGGGCAATGAGCAGTTCTTC. Amino acid sequence: CAWSPQGPGNEQFF. Full variable domain (missing parts from reference TRBV30 and TRBJ2-1): SQTIHQWPATLVQPVGSPLSLECTVEGTSNPNLYWYRQAAGRGLQLLFYSVGIGQISSEVPQNLSASRPQDRQFILSSKKLLLSDSGFYLCAWSPQGPGNEQFFGPGTRLTVL.

This rearrangement joins TRBV13 to TRBJ2-5; 7 positions match TRBD2. Per germline, CDR1 PRHDT and CDR2 FYEKMQ (reference sequence). The CDR3 loop spans 15 amino acids. J was trimmed by 4 bases and V by 5 bases; bases with no gene match: 10. In DNA form, the CDR3 reads TGTGCCAGCAGCCTAAACCGACTAGCTGGAGAGACCCAGTACTTC. This gives the protein CASSLNRLAGETQYF.

As DNA, the CDR3 is TGCGCCAGCAGCCGGGGGCACGATGGGGAGCAGTACTTC. It yields the protein CASSRGHDGEQYF. V gene TRBV4-1 combines with J gene TRBJ2-7; the D gene is possibly TRBD1 (6 bases). The CDR3 extends over 13 amino acids. Germline V lookup: CDR1 MGHRA, CDR2 YSYEKL. Trimming cost V 4 bases and J 7 bases, with 14 bases left between them.

CDR3 sequence reads: CASSARSSSYEQYF. As DNA, the CDR3 is TGTGCCAGCAGCGCCCGTAGTTCCTCCTACGAGCAGTACTTC. The V call is TRBV9, the J call TRBJ2-7; D remains unclear. The length of the CDR3 is 14 residues. In germline, CDR1 is SGDLS, CDR2 YYNGEE. V lost 3 bases and J lost 0, with 10 bases in between.

The chain joins TRBV28 to TRBJ2-7, with 9 bases identical to TRBD2. The CDR3 runs to 14 residues. Germline V gene lookup returns CDR1 MDHEN and CDR2 SYDVKM. V trimming: 7 bases; J trimming: 0 bases; junction bases outside the gene matches: 4. CDR3 coding DNA: TGTGCCAGCAAACTTAGCGGGAGCTCCTACGAGCAGTACTTC. Translation gives CASKLSGSSYEQYF.

The chain employs TRBV18 and TRBJ2-3; the D is unclear. This CDR3 has 15 amino acids. CDR1 KGHSH and CDR2 LQKENI come from the germline V gene. Trimming took off 2 bases at V and 1 base at J, with 10 bases between the two ends. This chain's CDR3 is CASSPDLMGTDTQYF. The CDR3, as DNA: TGTGCCAGCTCACCAGACTTAATGGGCACAGATACGCAGTATTTT.

The chain links TRBV5-1 to TRBJ1-2; 9 nucleotides agree with TRBD1. The CDR3 extends over 15 amino acids. The germline V gene encodes CDR1 SGHRS and CDR2 YFSETQ. Unmatched junction bases numbered 13, after V lost 5 bases and J lost 8 bases. This CDR3 is CASRDFRDRARGYTF. The CDR3 DNA is TGCGCCAGCAGGGATTTCCGGGACAGGGCGCGCGGCTACACCTTC.

The chain carries TRBV15 and TRBJ2-7; 11 bases are shared with TRBD1. Germline V gene lookup returns CDR1 LNHNV and CDR2 YYDKDF (reference sequence). Trimming at V came to 3 bases and at J to 4 bases, leaving 2 bases not matched to a gene. This CDR3 region has 14 residues. The CDR3 DNA reads TGTGCCACCAGCAGTGGACAGGGGGCTTACGAGCAGTACTTC. The encoded protein is CATSSGQGAYEQYF. Full variable domain (outside the CDR3, taken from reference TRBV15 and TRBJ2-7): DAMVIQNPRYQVTQFGKPVTLSCSQTLNHNVMYWYQQKSSQAPKLLFHYYDKDFNNEADTPDNFQSRRPNTSFCFLDIRSPGLGDTAMYLCATSSGQGAYEQYFGPGTRLTVT.

This sequence joins TRBV27 and TRBJ2-7; D is uncertain. The CDR3 totals 13 residues. CDR1 MNHEY and CDR2 SMNVEV come from the germline V gene (reference sequence). Trimming shortened V by 5 bases and J by 4 bases, and 12 bases separated the two germline ends. The chain's CDR3 is CASSPLALYEQYF. CDR3 in DNA: TGTGCCAGCAGTCCATTGGCCCTTTACGAGCAGTACTTC.

V and J are TRBV5-6 and TRBJ2-1; a possible D gene is TRBD1 (6 bases). V gave up 0 bases and J gave up 0 bases, with 10 bases separating them. This CDR3 is 16 amino acids long. Germline V gene sequence: CDR1 SGHDT, CDR2 YYEEEE. CDR3: CASSLETGTSYNEQFF. The CDR3 coding sequence is TGTGCCAGCAGCTTGGAGACAGGAACCTCCTACAATGAGCAGTTCTTC.

The chain is built from TRBV28 and TRBJ2-7, with 13 nucleotides matching TRBD2. V shed 7 bases, J shed 7 bases, and the junction held 10 bases outside the gene matches. The CDR3 consists of 15 residues. Germline-derived CDR1 and CDR2 are MDHEN and SYDVKM. CDR3 DNA: TGTGCCAGCACCTTAGGGACTAGCGGGAAATATGAGCAGTACTTC. It specifies CASTLGTSGKYEQYF.